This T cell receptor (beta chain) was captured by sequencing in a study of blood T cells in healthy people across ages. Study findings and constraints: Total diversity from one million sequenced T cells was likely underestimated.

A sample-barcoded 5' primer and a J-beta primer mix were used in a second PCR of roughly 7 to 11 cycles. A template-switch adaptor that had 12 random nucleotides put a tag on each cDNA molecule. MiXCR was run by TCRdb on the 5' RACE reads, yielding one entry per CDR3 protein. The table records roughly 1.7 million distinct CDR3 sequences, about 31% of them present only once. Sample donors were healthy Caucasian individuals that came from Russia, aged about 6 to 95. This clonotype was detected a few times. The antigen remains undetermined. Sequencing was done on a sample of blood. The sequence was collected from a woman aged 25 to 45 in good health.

The CDR3 loop reads CSAREDGRTDTQYF. The CDR3 DNA sequence: TGCAGTGCTAGAGAGGACGGACGCACAGATACGCAGTATTTT. The chain is built from TRBV20-1 and TRBJ2-3; D gene ambiguous. This CDR3 contains 14 residues. The germline V gene encodes CDR1 DFQATT and CDR2 SNEGSKA (reference sequence). The ends were cut back, 0 bases at V and 1 base at J, with 8 bases in the middle.